The present T cell receptor beta chain was sequenced within a study of T cells in Graves' hyperthyroidism and ophthalmopathy. Not enrolled were patients with uncontrolled infection, other autoimmune disease, pregnancy or lactation. Amplification targeted TCR beta CDR3 regions from RNA transcripts. When the TCR CDR3 underwent first-round RT-PCR, the HTBI primer set was used. MiXCR was run by TCRdb on the multiplex PCR reads, yielding one entry per CDR3 protein. Seen here are some 440,000 distinct CDR3 sequences, about a sixth observed once, and the top ten hold approximately 8%. This CDR3 region has 15 residues. The V end lost 5 bases, the J end lost 7 bases, and 17 bases lay between the germline ends. CDR1 and CDR2 from the germline V gene are LNHNV and YYDKDF (reference sequence). This clonotype came up many times.

The chain couples TRBV15 to TRBJ1-4; D not certain. The sequence derives from a woman between 18 and 29 years old with Graves' hyperthyroidism. Sequences were obtained from blood. The CDR3 DNA sequence: TGTGCCACCAGCCGGGCTCAGCTGAAAGGTGAAAAACTGTTTTTT. Protein: CATSRAQLKGEKLFF.